Listed below are T cell receptor beta chains from one sample, sequenced in a study of CD8+ T cells in alopecia areata. Assay: immunoSEQ multiplex PCR; the TCRdb copy retains only in-frame clones and omits some. In the table there are a few hundred thousand clones, 56% of which are singletons. The sample taken for sequencing was CD8+ T cells sorted from blood. The origin of the receptors is a human donor in good health. Both conserved end residues are part of each CDR3. A D gene is named only where the DNA matches it firmly. Some rows mark clone size as missing; the rest say once, few, many or name a class of expanded clone.

11 | few | TRBJ2-7 | . | TRBV29-1 | TGCAGCGTTGAGGCCAATGACGAGCAGTACTTC | CSVEANDEQYF
11 | . | TRBJ2-7 | . | TRBV2 | TGTGCCAGCAGCGATCCCTACGAGCAGTACTTC | CASSDPYEQYF
16 | . | TRBJ2-7 | TRBD1 | TRBV6-5 | TGTGCCAGCAGTTACTCGGTCGGACAGGTAGCCTACGAGCAGTACTTC | CASSYSVGQVAYEQYF
14 | once | TRBJ2-4 | TRBD1 | TRBV15 | TGTGCCACCAGCGTGGGACAGAGCAAAAACATTCAGTACTTC | CATSVGQSKNIQYF
14 | once | TRBJ2-5 | TRBD2 | TRBV5-6 | TGTGCCAGCAGCTTTAGCGGGATGGAAGAGACCCAGTACTTC | CASSFSGMEETQYF
15 | few | TRBJ2-7 | . | TRBV27 | TGTGCCAGCAGAGTCGCGGGGGCGCGAGGGGACGAGCAGTACTTC | CASRVAGARGDEQYF
14 | few | TRBJ2-7 | . | TRBV7-9 | TGTGCCAGCAGCTCCCCTGGACAGTCCTACGAGCAGTACTTC | CASSSPGQSYEQYF
13 | . | TRBJ1-5 | . | TRBV28 | TGTGCCAGCAGGAACAACGGCAATCAGCCCCAGCATTTT | CASRNNGNQPQHF
16 | . | TRBJ2-7 | TRBD1 | TRBV5-4 | TGTGCCAGCAGCTTGGCTGGGACAGGGGCCTCCTACGAGCAGTACTTC | CASSLAGTGASYEQYF
14 | once | TRBJ1-5 | . | TRBV25-1 | TGTGCCAGCAGTGGTACAGGGTTATGGCAGCCCCAGCATTTT | CASSGTGLWQPQHF
15 | . | TRBJ2-3 | TRBD2 | TRBV4-2 | TGTGCCAGCAGCCAAGCCCCCCTCGGGGAGGGGACGCAGTATTTT | CASSQAPLGEGTQYF
12 | . | TRBJ2-2 | . | TRBV13 | TGTGCCAGCAGCTTCGGAACCGGGGAGCTGTTTTTT | CASSFGTGELFF
15 | . | TRBJ2-1 | TRBD2 | TRBV4-1 | TGCGCCAGCAGCCAAAGGGCTAGCGGGGACTATGAGCAGTTCTTC | CASSQRASGDYEQFF
16 | . | TRBJ2-1 | TRBD2 | TRBV27 | TGTGCCAGCAGTTTATTGGCGGGGGGGCCCTACAATGAGCAGTTCTTC | CASSLLAGGPYNEQFF
16 | . | TRBJ1-6 | . | TRBV2 | TGTGCCACGACCCCTAACAGCAATCCGGGGAATTCACCCCTCCACTTT | CATTPNSNPGNSPLHF
16 | . | TRBJ1-1 | . | TRBV7-8 | TGTGCCAGCAGCTTATCGTCAGATCCCGGGAACACTGAAGCTTTCTTT | CASSLSSDPGNTEAFF
13 | . | TRBJ1-6 | . | TRBV6-6 | TGTGCCAGCAGCCCGAGGGGTAATTCACCCCTCCACTTT | CASSPRGNSPLHF
16 | few | TRBJ2-3 | . | TRBV2 | TGTGCCAGCACCGAGCTCGTAGAGGGCTACACAGATACGCAGTATTTT | CASTELVEGYTDTQYF